The clone carrying this TCR beta chain was detected only a few times. Its specificity is not known. The ends lost 5 bases at V and 2 bases at J; junction bases unmatched: 3. The CDR3 runs 14 residues. The germline CDR1 and CDR2 sequences are SGHTA and FQGNSA. TCRdb called the RT-PCR reads again in MiXCR, with one record for every CDR3 protein. The data contain more than 150,000 distinct CDR3 sequences, around 9.2% of them singletons. This entry belongs to a study of response to subunit inactivated influenza vaccine. Study-wide results and limits: It was the authors' suggestion that each seasonal influenza vaccination recruits few new T cells.

The sequence was obtained from a man between 50 and 59 years old who received an inactivated influenza vaccine. This sample comprised non-naive T cells sorted from PBMCs, obtained on the day of vaccination. V gene TRBV7-2 combines with J gene TRBJ2-7; 10 bases fit TRBD2. The CDR3 DNA reads TGTGCCAGCAGCCCACTAGCGGGAACCTACGAGCAGTACTTC. Translating it yields CASSPLAGTYEQYF. Drawing the rest from reference TRBV7-2 and TRBJ2-7, the complete variable domain is GAGVSQSPSNKVTEKGKDVELRCDPISGHTALYWYRQSLGQGLEFLIYFQGNSAPDKSGLPSDRFSAERTGGSVSTLTIQRTQQEDSAVYLCASSPLAGTYEQYFGPGTRLTVT.